The 17 T cell receptor beta chains reported below all come from one sample, sequenced in a study of blood T cell repertoires in COVID-19. Clones were read by immunoSEQ multiplex PCR, and TCRdb kept only the in-frame ones, dropping some. Of 180,000 or so clones in the sample, about 84% are singletons; the top ten hold 7% to 10%. Sequencing input: PBMCs or T cells enriched from blood (not recorded which). These receptors were taken from a woman in her twenties or thirties who had recovered from COVID-19.

The chain combines TRBV15 with TRBJ2-1; 7 nucleotides match TRBD2. The germline V gene encodes CDR1 LNHNV and CDR2 YYDKDF (reference sequence). The ends lost 4 bases at V and 6 bases at J; junction bases unmatched: 9. CDR3 size: 15 residues. CDR3 in DNA: TGTGCCACCAGCATCGAAGCGGGAAGGATCAATGAGCAGTTCTTC. Translation gives CATSIEAGRINEQFF.

This clone has just a few counts. The rearrangement uses TRBV7-9 and TRBJ2-1, with TRBD1 identical over 10 bases. The ends lost 5 bases at V and 8 bases at J; junction bases unmatched: 15. Germline assignment: CDR1 SEHNR and CDR2 FQNEAQ (reference sequence). This CDR3 contains 17 residues. Here the CDR3 reads CASSRQTGTGEAHEQFF. The CDR3 DNA is TGTGCCAGCAGCCGTCAAACCGGGACAGGGGAGGCGCATGAGCAGTTCTTC.

The genes are TRBV2 and TRBJ2-5, with TRBD1 identical over 7 bases. The CDR3 is 14 residues long. Germline lookup yields CDR1 SNHLY and CDR2 FYNNEI. J gave up 2 bases and V 4 bases, and 4 bases lay outside the gene matches. This CDR3 is CASSVTGVQETQYF. The CDR3 DNA reads TGTGCCAGCAGTGTAACAGGGGTGCAAGAGACCCAGTACTTC.

The CDR3 DNA reads as TGTGCCAGAGGGGGACAGGGGGCAGGAGATACGCAGTATTTT. Encoded protein: CARGGQGAGDTQYF. The chain uses TRBV2 and TRBJ2-3; 12 bases are a match to TRBD1. Germline assignment: CDR1 SNHLY and CDR2 FYNNEI. Trimming took 9 bases from V and 5 from J; bases not matched to a gene: 6. There are 14 residues in the CDR3. Together with reference TRBV2 and TRBJ2-3, the CDR3 gives the full variable domain: EPEVTQTPSHQVTQMGQEVILRCVPISNHLYFYWYRQILGQKVEFLVSFYNNEISEKSEIFDDQFSVERPDGSNFTLKIRSTKLEDSAMYFCARGGQGAGDTQYFGPGTRLTVL.

The genes are TRBV5-5 and TRBJ2-7; D is perhaps TRBD2 (5 bases). V gave up 4 bases and J gave up 4 bases, with 18 bases separating them. The CDR3 is 15 amino acids. Per germline, CDR1 SGHKS and CDR2 YYEKEE (reference sequence). CDR3 loop: CASSMTPHGEYEQYF. The CDR3 DNA reads as TGTGCCAGCAGCATGACACCTCACGGGGAGTACGAGCAGTACTTC. Filled out from reference TRBV5-5 and TRBJ2-7, the complete variable domain reads DAGVTQSPTHLIKTRGQQVTLRCSPISGHKSVSWYQQVLGQGPQFIFQYYEKEERGRGNFPDRFSARQFPNYSSELNVNALLLGDSALYLCASSMTPHGEYEQYFGPGTRLTVT.

The chain has TRBV7-7 and TRBJ2-2; 8 positions agree with TRBD1. The CDR3 runs 15 residues. CDR1 and CDR2 from the germline V gene are SSHAT and FNYEAQ (reference sequence). The V gene end was trimmed by 5 bases and the J gene end by 2 bases; junction bases not matched to a gene: 4. The CDR3 DNA is TGTGCCAGCAGCACAGGGGGTATCAACACCGGGGAGCTGTTTTTT. Amino acids: CASSTGGINTGELFF.

This clone came up once. One end of the junction does not line up with germline, which may come from a read error. The J gene is TRBJ2-7, the V gene TRBV19; 8 bases match TRBD1. This CDR3 is built from 14 residues. Per germline, CDR1 LNHDA and CDR2 SQIVND (reference sequence). CDR3 loop: CASSIGQGAYEQCF. The DNA for the CDR3 is TGTGCCAGTAGTATTGGGCAGGGGGCTTACGAGCAGTGCTTC.

The chain uses TRBV28 and TRBJ2-1; 8 nucleotides align to TRBD1. V was pared by 9 bases and J by 7 bases, with 8 bases of the junction left unmatched. Germline V gene data show CDR1 as MDHEN and CDR2 as SYDVKM. This CDR3 is built from 13 residues. The CDR3 DNA sequence: TGTGCCAGTGACAGGGGAGGACGGAATGAGCAGTTCTTC. Amino acids: CASDRGGRNEQFF.

This clone was recorded only once. The chain carries TRBV6-5 and TRBJ2-7, with no clear D. Germline V gene lookup returns CDR1 MNHEY and CDR2 SVGAGI. The CDR3 consists of 11 residues. Trimming stripped 5 bases from V and 4 bases from J, with 6 bases between. CDR3 loop: CASSTLYEQYF. The DNA of the CDR3 is TGTGCCAGCAGTACCCTATACGAGCAGTACTTC.

The rearrangement links TRBV4-2 to TRBJ2-1; D not resolved. The CDR3 has 14 amino acids. Germline CDR1 reads LGHNA; CDR2 reads YNFKEQ. V was trimmed by 2 bases and J by 6 bases, leaving 11 bases between them. The CDR3 loop is CASSQKTLGNEQFF. The CDR3 nucleotides are TGTGCCAGCAGCCAAAAGACTCTCGGCAATGAGCAGTTCTTC.

The chain is built from TRBV28 and TRBJ1-1; D gene ambiguous. The CDR3 extends over 12 amino acids. Germline loops: CDR1 MDHEN, CDR2 SYDVKM. V lost 7 bases to trimming and J lost 8 bases, with 14 bases between them. Here the CDR3 DNA reads TGTGCCAGCACCCCAGGAAGGAGGGAAGCTTTCTTT. Translating it yields CASTPGRREAFF.

A remark on this clone: The junction shows a germline mismatch at one end, possibly a read error. The V and J genes are TRBV6-4 and TRBJ2-1; D is possibly TRBD2 (6 bases). The CDR3 consists of 14 residues. Germline V CDR1 and CDR2: MRHNA, SNTAGT. CDR3 region: CASSDGGIYDEQFF. The DNA of the CDR3 is TGTGCCAGCAGTGACGGCGGGATCTACGATGAGCAGTTCTTC.

J is TRBJ2-5 and V is TRBV10-3, with a tentative D call TRBD2 (6 bases). The germline V gene has CDR1 ENHRY and CDR2 SYGVKD. V was trimmed by 6 bases and J by 5 bases, leaving 28 bases between them. The CDR3 runs 18 residues. The CDR3 is CAISASIPGDGGKETQYF. CDR3 coding DNA: TGTGCCATCAGCGCTTCGATTCCGGGGGACGGAGGAAAGGAGACCCAGTACTTC.

The chain recombines TRBV5-4 with TRBJ2-1; perhaps TRBD2 as D (6 bases). CDR3 length equals 15 residues. The V gene lost 4 bases and the J gene lost 0 bases, with 11 bases spanning the gap. CDR1 SGHNT and CDR2 YYREEE come from the germline V gene (reference sequence). DNA of the CDR3: TGTGCCAGCAGCCCACCCGGGAGCTCCTACAATGAGCAGTTCTTC. It specifies CASSPPGSSYNEQFF.

This chain joins TRBV7-9 and TRBJ2-7; TRBD2 aligns across 8 bases. The CDR3 consists of 16 residues. CDR1 and CDR2 (germline): SEHNR, FQNEAQ (reference sequence). The trim removed 3 bases at V and 7 bases at J, leaving 14 bases unmatched. CDR3 DNA sequence: TGTGCCAGCAGCTTCGGGAGGGGACCGACCTTGGGGGAGCAGTACTTC. This translates into CASSFGRGPTLGEQYF.

J is TRBJ2-1 and V is TRBV4-1, with 10 positions matching TRBD2. V shed 0 bases and J 8 bases; nucleotides not matched to a gene: 10. From germline, CDR1 is MGHRA and CDR2 YSYEKL. The CDR3 sequence is 17 residues long. CDR3 loop: CASSQEASGSSGDEQFF. The DNA of the CDR3 is TGCGCCAGCAGCCAAGAGGCTAGCGGGAGCAGTGGCGATGAGCAGTTCTTC.

This chain connects TRBV7-9 to TRBJ2-3; D remains unclear. V was clipped by 5 bases and J by 1 base, with 4 bases between them. The CDR3 loop spans 12 amino acids. CDR1 is SEHNR and CDR2 is FQNEAQ in the germline V gene (reference sequence). The CDR3 protein is CASSTRTDTQYF. The DNA of the CDR3 is TGTGCCAGCAGCACACGCACAGATACGCAGTATTTT.